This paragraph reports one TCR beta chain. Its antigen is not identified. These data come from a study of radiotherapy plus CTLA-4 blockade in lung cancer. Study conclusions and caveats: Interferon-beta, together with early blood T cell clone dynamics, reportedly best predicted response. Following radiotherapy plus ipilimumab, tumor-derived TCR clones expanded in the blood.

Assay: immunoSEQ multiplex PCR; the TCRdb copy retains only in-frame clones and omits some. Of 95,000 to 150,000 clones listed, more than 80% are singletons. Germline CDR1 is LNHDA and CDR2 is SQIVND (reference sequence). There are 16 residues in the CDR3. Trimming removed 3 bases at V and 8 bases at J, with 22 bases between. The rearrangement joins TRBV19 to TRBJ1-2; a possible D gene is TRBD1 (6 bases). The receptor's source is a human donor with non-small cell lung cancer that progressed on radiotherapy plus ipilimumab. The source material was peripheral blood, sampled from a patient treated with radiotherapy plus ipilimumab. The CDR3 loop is CASSIGGQTGPYGYTF. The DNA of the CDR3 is TGTGCCAGTAGTATTGGCGGCCAAACAGGGCCCTACGGCTACACCTTC.